This TCR beta chain was obtained from a study of patients and donors after allogeneic stem cell transplantation. V lost 0 bases to trimming and J lost 5 bases; unmatched junction nucleotides: 8. Germline loops: CDR1 MGHRA, CDR2 YSYEKL. The CDR3 loop spans 16 amino acids. TCRdb passed the RT-PCR reads through MiXCR, listing each CDR3 protein once. The top ten hold about 50% of the sample, which has some 150,000 distinct CDR3 sequences, roughly 35% seen once. This clonotype originated in a human donor who was either an allogeneic HSCT recipient or a stem cell or donor lymphocyte infusion donor (not recorded which). It is not recorded whose cells these are; they may come from a transplant donor. Sequencing used blood, either unsorted or a sorted T cell fraction (not recorded which). The rearrangement joins TRBV4-1 to TRBJ1-2; 8 bases align to TRBD1. CDR3 nucleotides: TGCGCCAGCAGCCAAGAGGTGCAGGGGGCGCGTTATGGCTACACCTTC. This translates into CASSQEVQGARYGYTF.